These 2 T cell receptor beta chains were all obtained from the same sample, sequenced in a study of blood T cells in healthy people across ages. It was with a sample-barcoded 5' primer and a J-beta primer mix that a second PCR of roughly 7 to 12 cycles was run. TCRdb ran MiXCR on the 5' RACE reads and lists one entry per CDR3 protein. Here the sample spans more than 450,000 distinct CDR3 sequences, around a quarter being singletons. These data also featured in a second study, about T cells of mothers and their children.

The sample taken for sequencing was blood. These TCRs come from a boy younger than 10 in good health.

This clonotype turned up a few times. The rearrangement links TRBV20-1 to TRBJ2-5; D is uncertain. The J call may not be correct, given that the DNA end is closer to TRBJ2-7. CDR1 and CDR2 (germline): DFQATT, SNEGSKA (reference sequence). The CDR3 runs to 13 residues. CDR3 amino acids: CSARGVSVGEQYF. The CDR3 coding sequence is TGCAGTGCTAGAGGGGTGTCAGTGGGCGAGCAGTACTTC.

A remark on this clonotype: A much larger clone differs by one base, so this may be a read error. The chain couples TRBV7-9 to TRBJ2-3; D not resolved. This CDR3 has 11 amino acids. Trimming shortened V by 7 bases and J by 2 bases, and 4 bases separated the two germline ends. Looked up from germline, CDR1 is SEHNR and CDR2 is FQNEAQ (reference sequence). The CDR3 here is CASTYTDTQYF. The CDR3 nucleotides read TGTGCCAGCACCTACACAGATACGCAGTATTTT.